The 29 T cell receptor beta chains below come from one sample, sequenced in a study of beta chain features in type 1 diabetes. As every portion of the isolated RNA was reverse transcribed, the sequencing read expressed TCRB transcripts. Using immunoSEQ multiplex PCR, the repertoire was profiled, and TCRdb retains in-frame clones only, with some absent. The sample records 900,000 or so clones, under 20% being singletons. The sequencing input was naive CD4+ T cells from blood. The receptors derive from a woman under 30 in good health.

The chain recombines TRBV28 with TRBJ1-2, with D uncertain. The CDR3 runs to 12 residues. Trimming took 7 bases from V and 7 from J, leaving 13 bases between them. Germline values: CDR1 MDHEN, CDR2 SYDVKM. The CDR3 DNA follows: TGTGCCAGCAATCTATCTCCCGGTGGCTACACCTTC. It codes for CASNLSPGGYTF.

This clone was observed a few times. The gene calls are TRBV7-8 and TRBJ2-5; TRBD1 aligns across 8 bases. Germline CDR1 and CDR2: SGHVS and FQNEAQ. V dropped 5 bases and J dropped 5; count of bases not matched to a gene: 13. The CDR3 contains 16 residues. The CDR3 DNA reads TGTGCCAGCAGCCCAAGACGGACAGGGCTTAAGGAGACCCAGTACTTC. Encoded protein: CASSPRRTGLKETQYF.

This clone was observed a few times. CDR3 bases: TGCAGTGCGGGGGCTTATGAAAAACTGTTTTTT. This translates into CSAGAYEKLFF. The rearrangement joins TRBV20-1 to TRBJ1-4; D is possibly TRBD1 (6 bases). Germline CDR1 is DFQATT and CDR2 is SNEGSKA (reference sequence). This CDR3 has 11 amino acids. V dropped 6 bases and J dropped 6 bases, with 8 bases sitting between them.

The V and J genes are TRBV28 and TRBJ2-1, with D perhaps matching TRBD1 or TRBD2 (5 bases each). The CDR3 spans 11 residues. V was clipped by 6 bases and J by 15 bases, with 15 bases between them. CDR1 MDHEN and CDR2 SYDVKM come from the germline V gene. The CDR3 coding sequence is TGTGCCAGCAGAACGGGACGTCAGGGGTTCTTC. Amino acid sequence: CASRTGRQGFF.

This clone was recorded a few times. V is TRBV7-2 and J is TRBJ2-5; possibly TRBD2 for D (5 bases). Looked up from germline, CDR1 is SGHTA and CDR2 is FQGNSA. V lost 4 bases, J lost 1 base, and 13 bases lay in between. This CDR3 has 15 amino acids. For the CDR3, the DNA is TGTGCCAGCAGCTCACGACTAAGCAGCCAAGAGACCCAGTACTTC. Its protein product is CASSSRLSSQETQYF. Complete variable domain (other parts from reference TRBV7-2 and TRBJ2-5): GAGVSQSPSNKVTEKGKDVELRCDPISGHTALYWYRQSLGQGLEFLIYFQGNSAPDKSGLPSDRFSAERTGGSVSTLTIQRTQQEDSAVYLCASSSRLSSQETQYFGPGTRLLVL.

The chain has TRBV11-1 and TRBJ2-5; a possible D gene is TRBD1 (6 bases). CDR1 is SGHAT, CDR2 FQDESV, per germline (reference sequence). The CDR3 length is 14 residues. Trimming took off 1 base at V and 2 bases at J, with 8 bases between the two ends. The CDR3 region is CASSLGTVQETQYF. CDR3 nucleotide sequence: TGTGCCAGCAGCTTAGGGACAGTTCAAGAGACCCAGTACTTC.

The genes are TRBV19 and TRBJ1-3; D is unclear. The CDR3 is 15 residues long. V was pared by 7 bases and J by 0 bases, with 13 bases between. From germline, CDR1 is LNHDA and CDR2 SQIVND (reference sequence). The CDR3 protein is CASTETSSSGNTIYF. The CDR3 nucleotides are TGTGCCAGTACCGAGACATCTAGCTCTGGAAACACCATATATTTT.

With respect to this clone: The junction differs from germline at one of its ends, possibly a read error. The chain uses TRBV6-5 and TRBJ1-5, with 9 positions matching TRBD1. This CDR3 is 14 amino acids long. Germline-derived CDR1 and CDR2 are MNHEY and SVGAGI. For the CDR3, the DNA is TGTGCCATCAGTCCGGGACAGGGAGAACAGCCCCAGCATTTT. Translated: CAISPGQGEQPQHF.

The J gene is TRBJ2-7, the V gene TRBV4-3; the match to TRBD1 covers 7 bases. J was trimmed by 4 bases and V by 2 bases; bases with no gene match: 2. Germline lookup yields CDR1 LGHNA and CDR2 YSLEER. The CDR3 sequence is 13 residues long. The DNA for the CDR3 is TGCGCCAGCAGCCAACGACAGGGTTACGAGCAGTACTTC. Protein product: CASSQRQGYEQYF.

This rearrangement joins TRBV2 to TRBJ2-1; 14 nucleotides align to TRBD2. The trim removed 6 bases at V and 9 bases at J, leaving 10 bases unmatched. Germline V gene sequence: CDR1 SNHLY, CDR2 FYNNEI. This CDR3 is built from 16 residues. This chain's CDR3 is CASSALGLAGVGEQFF. DNA of the CDR3: TGTGCCAGCAGCGCTTTGGGACTAGCGGGAGTCGGTGAGCAGTTCTTC.

This clone was picked up a small number of times. The rearrangement uses TRBV7-3 and TRBJ2-5; a possible D gene is TRBD2 (6 bases). Germline-derived CDR1 and CDR2 are SGHTA and FQGTGA. The CDR3 extends over 13 amino acids. V lost 3 bases and J lost 10, with 15 bases in between. The CDR3 loop reads CASSLIGDSGQYF. The CDR3 bases are TGTGCCAGCAGCTTGATCGGGGACTCGGGCCAGTACTTC.

The table lists this clone with a few counts. CDR3 region: CASSPSGGYTF. The CDR3 region has the DNA TGTGCCAGCTCACCATCGGGTGGCTACACCTTC. The chain joins TRBV18 to TRBJ1-2; D gene ambiguous. Trimming removed 2 bases from V and 7 bases from J, with 5 bases in between. CDR1 and CDR2 from the germline V gene are KGHSH and LQKENI. The CDR3 runs to 11 residues.

V is TRBV28 and J is TRBJ2-1; TRBD2 aligns across 7 bases. CDR1 MDHEN and CDR2 SYDVKM come from the germline V gene. Trimming took 8 bases from V and 7 from J; bases not matched to a gene: 14. CDR3 size: 15 residues. The CDR3 here is CASERSGIILNEQFF. The CDR3 DNA is TGTGCCAGCGAGCGAAGCGGGATAATCTTAAATGAGCAGTTCTTC.

Comment on this clone: Within the sample, other DNA sequences also encode this same CDR3. V and J are TRBV7-9 and TRBJ1-5, with D perhaps matching TRBD1 (5 bases). The CDR3 totals 13 residues. Trimming pared 4 bases from V and 2 bases from J, leaving 6 bases between. Germline V gene sequence: CDR1 SEHNR, CDR2 FQNEAQ (reference sequence). In DNA form, the CDR3 reads TGTGCCAGCAGCTGGGGGGGCAATCAGCCCCAGCATTTT. Translation gives CASSWGGNQPQHF.

This clone has just a few counts. The rearrangement uses TRBV7-8 and TRBJ2-1, with 10 bases lining up with TRBD1. This CDR3 is 14 amino acids long. Germline V gives CDR1 SGHVS, CDR2 FQNEAQ. V lost 5 bases and J lost 9; bases outside the gene matches: 7. CDR3 nucleotide sequence: TGTGCCAGCAGCAAATTGGGACAGGGGAGTGAGCAGTTCTTC. It specifies CASSKLGQGSEQFF.

This chain links TRBV29-1 with TRBJ2-5, with D possibly being TRBD1 (6 bases). Between the trimmed V and J ends, which lost 5 bases and 1 base, there was a span of 14 bases. The germline V gene has CDR1 SQVTM and CDR2 ANQGSEA. The CDR3 is 14 residues long. The DNA of the CDR3 is TGCAGCGTTTCCAGGGGAGCGGTCCAAGAGACCCAGTACTTC. It translates to CSVSRGAVQETQYF.

This clone has just a few counts. This sequence joins TRBV5-4 and TRBJ2-7; D perhaps matches TRBD1 (6 bases). CDR3 length: 16 amino acids. Germline V gives CDR1 SGHNT, CDR2 YYREEE (reference sequence). Trimming shortened V by 0 bases and J by 2 bases, and 15 bases separated the two germline ends. CDR3 in amino acids: CASSLEWPTGAYEQYF. The CDR3 nucleotides are TGTGCCAGCAGCTTGGAGTGGCCGACAGGAGCCTACGAGCAGTACTTC.

This CDR3 is CASSRSRGARGEQFF. The CDR3 DNA reads as TGTGCCAGCAGCAGGTCGAGAGGGGCTAGGGGTGAGCAGTTCTTC. V usage is TRBV7-8 and J usage is TRBJ2-1, with D perhaps assigned TRBD1 or TRBD2 (5 bases each). Germline V CDR1 and CDR2: SGHVS, FQNEAQ. Between the trimmed V and J ends, which lost 5 bases and 9 bases, there was a span of 20 bases. CDR3 size: 15 residues.

This clone has only a few counts. The rearrangement uses TRBV7-9 and TRBJ2-3; tentatively, D is TRBD2 (6 bases). The ends were cut back, 3 bases at V and 5 bases at J, with 9 bases in the middle. CDR3 length: 13 amino acids. The germline CDR1 and CDR2 sequences are SEHNR and FQNEAQ (reference sequence). CDR3 amino acids: CASSFSGVDTQYF. CDR3 in DNA: TGTGCCAGCAGCTTTTCGGGGGTAGATACGCAGTATTTT.

The V call is TRBV6-6, the J call TRBJ2-1, with 7 bases that match TRBD2. Trimming took 2 bases from V and 4 from J; bases not matched to a gene: 5. In germline, CDR1 is MNHNY, CDR2 SVGAGI (reference sequence). The CDR3 runs to 15 residues. The CDR3 bases are TGTGCCAGCAGTTACGCGACTAGCAATTACAATGAGCAGTTCTTC. Protein product: CASSYATSNYNEQFF.

This rearrangement joins TRBV6-5 to TRBJ1-2; possible D gene TRBD1, 5 bases. CDR1 is MNHEY and CDR2 is SVGAGI in the germline V gene. Between the trimmed V and J ends, which lost 2 bases and 3 bases, there was a span of 10 bases. The CDR3 loop spans 14 amino acids. CDR3 residues: CASSYLAGHYGYTF. The CDR3 nucleotides are TGTGCCAGCAGTTACCTAGCAGGGCACTATGGCTACACCTTC.

This chain uses TRBV7-2 with TRBJ2-3, with TRBD1 identical over 9 bases. The germline gives CDR1 SGHTA, CDR2 FQGNSA. CDR3 length equals 18 residues. The trim removed 5 bases at V and 4 bases at J, leaving 16 bases unmatched. As DNA, the CDR3 is TGTGCCAGCAGCAAATACGCCGGGACAGGGAGTAACGCAGATACGCAGTATTTT. This translates into CASSKYAGTGSNADTQYF.

This chain links TRBV18 with TRBJ2-1, with TRBD2 identical over 7 bases. CDR1 is KGHSH and CDR2 is LQKENI in the germline V gene. The V segment lost 1 base and the J segment 4 bases; nucleotides outside the gene matches: 16. The CDR3 is made up of 19 amino acids. CDR3 protein: CASSPRLPRAGVQYNEQFF. The CDR3 DNA is TGTGCCAGCTCACCACGACTTCCTCGTGCGGGAGTACAGTACAATGAGCAGTTCTTC.

This clone came up a few times. This chain joins TRBV4-2 and TRBJ2-2, with D maybe TRBD1 (6 bases). Trimming took off 3 bases at V and 5 bases at J, with 19 bases between the two ends. The CDR3 totals 17 residues. Looked up from germline, CDR1 is LGHNA and CDR2 is YNFKEQ. The chain's CDR3 is CASSQGDRFRKTGELFF. The CDR3, as DNA: TGTGCCAGCAGCCAGGGCGACAGGTTTAGGAAAACCGGGGAGCTGTTTTTT.

This clone appeared a few times. J is TRBJ2-1 and V is TRBV27; 12 positions match TRBD1. CDR3 length: 16 amino acids. Per the germline V gene, CDR1 is MNHEY and CDR2 is SMNVEV (reference sequence). The junction had 7 bases not matched to a gene; V was cut back by 6 bases and J by 4 bases. The CDR3 sequence: CASRPPGQGAYNEQFF. The DNA of the CDR3 is TGTGCCAGCAGACCCCCGGGACAGGGGGCTTACAATGAGCAGTTCTTC.

The chain recombines TRBV7-3 with TRBJ2-1, with 10 nucleotides matching TRBD2. J was trimmed by 8 bases and V by 5 bases; bases with no gene match: 9. The CDR3 covers 15 residues. Germline lookup yields CDR1 SGHTA and CDR2 FQGTGA. Here the CDR3 DNA reads TGTGCCAGCAGCCCGGCTAGCGGGAGAACATATGAGCAGTTCTTC. This gives the protein CASSPASGRTYEQFF. The full variable domain, completed using reference TRBV7-3 and TRBJ2-1, is GAGVSQTPSNKVTEKGKYVELRCDPISGHTALYWYRQSLGQGPEFLIYFQGTGAADDSGLPNDRFFAVRPEGSVSTLKIQRTERGDSAVYLCASSPASGRTYEQFFGPGTRLTVL.

This clone was observed a handful of times. The J gene is TRBJ2-7, the V gene TRBV6-1; D unclear. V lost 1 base, J lost 4 bases, and 8 bases lay in between. Germline V gives CDR1 MNHNS, CDR2 SASEGT. The CDR3 extends over 13 amino acids. The CDR3 bases are TGTGCCAGCAGTGAAGAATTGCCTTACGAGCAGTACTTC. This translates into CASSEELPYEQYF.

In its sample, this clone was seen a few times. Germline is not matched at one junction end, which may reflect a read error. This chain joins TRBV10-3 and TRBJ2-5; a possible D gene is TRBD2 (7 bases). The CDR3 runs 15 residues. Per germline, CDR1 ENHRY and CDR2 SYGVKD. CDR3 sequence: CASSRHQGRGETQYF. CDR3 DNA: TGTGCCAGCAGTCGCCATCAGGGGAGGGGAGAGACCCAGTACTTC.

This clone appeared a few times. This chain connects TRBV4-1 to TRBJ2-7, with 7 bases fitting TRBD1. The V gene end was trimmed by 2 bases and the J gene end by 3 bases; junction bases not matched to a gene: 7. The CDR3 sequence is 15 residues long. The V gene's germline CDR1 is MGHRA and CDR2 YSYEKL. The CDR3 DNA follows: TGCGCCAGCAGCCAAAACCTGGACAGGAACTACGAGCAGTACTTC. Translating gives CASSQNLDRNYEQYF.